A selection of T cell receptor beta chains follows, all from one sample in a study of radiotherapy plus CTLA-4 blockade in lung cancer. TCRdb keeps only in-frame clones here, not all; method: immunoSEQ multiplex PCR. The table lists about 28,000 clones, under 80% of them singletons. This specimen consisted of peripheral blood, obtained from a patient treated with radiotherapy plus ipilimumab. The receptor source for this set is a human donor with non-small cell lung cancer who had stable disease on radiotherapy plus ipilimumab. The CDR3 runs from the conserved cysteine through the conserved F or W. The D gene is left open where the match is weak. Clone size is shown for a subset of rows, as once, few, many or a class of expanded clone.

>NA|TRBJ1-2|NA|TRBV30
CAWSPQSYGYTF
TGTGCCTGGAGCCCCCAATCTTATGGCTACACCTTC
>NA|TRBJ1-2|NA|TRBV6-5
CASSYSRGGDGYTF
TGTGCCAGCAGTTACTCGAGGGGGGGGGATGGCTACACCTTC
>TRBD2|TRBJ2-5|NA|TRBV6-6
CASSSAASGAETQYF
TGTGCCAGCAGCAGCGCGGCTAGCGGGGCTGAGACCCAGTACTTC
>NA|TRBJ2-5|NA|TRBV5-8
CASSLSQLLGVETQYF
TGTGCCAGCAGCTTGTCACAACTGTTGGGGGTAGAGACCCAGTACTTC
>NA|TRBJ2-1|NA|TRBV2
CASGRNEQFF
TGTGCCAGCGGGAGGAATGAGCAGTTCTTC
>TRBD1|TRBJ2-3|few|TRBV7-8
CASIRTGGNTDTQYF
TGTGCCAGCATTCGGACAGGGGGTAACACAGATACGCAGTATTTT
>NA|TRBJ2-2|NA|TRBV13
CASSPLVGELFF
TGTGCCAGCAGCCCACTGGTCGGGGAGCTGTTTTTT
>TRBD1|TRBJ1-3|once|TRBV6-5
CAIVDRSGNTIYF
TGTGCCATCGTGGACAGGTCGGGAAACACCATATATTTT
>TRBD2|TRBJ2-3|NA|TRBV9
CASSERTSGGATDTQYF
TGTGCCAGCAGCGAGAGGACTAGCGGGGGGGCTACAGATACGCAGTATTTT
>NA|TRBJ1-2|NA|TRBV9
CASSVEPNYGYTF
TGTGCCAGCAGCGTTGAACCCAACTATGGCTACACCTTC
>NA|TRBJ2-6|NA|TRBV7-7
CASSLGGSGANVLTF
TGTGCCAGCAGCTTAGGGGGCTCTGGGGCCAACGTCCTGACTTTC
>TRBD1|TRBJ1-1|NA|TRBV27
CASSSMTGREVGNTEAFF
TGTGCCAGCAGTTCCATGACAGGGCGGGAAGTCGGTAACACTGAAGCTTTCTTT
>NA|TRBJ2-5|once|TRBV7-6
CASSIDQETQYF
TGTGCCAGCAGCATCGATCAAGAGACCCAGTACTTC
>NA|TRBJ2-2|NA|TRBV2
CASSGGAESGGGELFF
TGTGCCAGCAGCGGGGGAGCAGAGTCAGGTGGCGGGGAGCTGTTTTTT
>TRBD1|TRBJ2-7|NA|TRBV6-6
CASSRDSYEQYF
TGTGCCAGCAGCCGGGACAGCTACGAGCAGTACTTC
>NA|TRBJ1-2|NA|TRBV30
CAGQGHLYGYTF
TGTGCCGGCCAGGGACACCTCTATGGCTACACCTTC
>TRBD2|TRBJ2-3|NA|TRBV4-2
CASSQGGGEADTQYF
TGTGCCAGCAGCCAGGGCGGGGGGGAGGCAGATACGCAGTATTTT
>NA|TRBJ1-1|NA|TRBV29-1
CSVEGRGNTEAFF
TGCAGCGTTGAAGGTCGGGGTAACACTGAAGCTTTCTTT
>TRBD2|TRBJ2-3|once|TRBV7-6
CASSFPGLEGDTQYF
TGTGCCAGCAGCTTCCCCGGACTAGAAGGAGATACGCAGTATTTT
>TRBD2|TRBJ2-5|NA|TRBV5-4
CASSSPGGETQYF
TGTGCCAGCAGCTCCCCCGGGGGGGAGACCCAGTACTTC
>TRBD1|TRBJ1-6|NA|TRBV5-1
CASSLWTGPNSPLHF
TGCGCCAGCAGCTTATGGACAGGGCCCAATTCACCCCTCCACTTT
>NA|TRBJ1-1|NA|TRBV18
CASSPREVNTEAFF
TGTGCCAGCTCACCAAGGGAAGTGAACACTGAAGCTTTCTTT
>NA|TRBJ1-6|NA|TRBV5-6
CASSLVGESSPLHF
TGTGCCAGCAGCTTGGTTGGGGAGAGCTCACCCCTCCACTTT
>NA|TRBJ1-2|NA|TRBV18
CASSPHSLSGYTF
TGTGCCAGCTCACCACACTCCCTATCCGGCTACACCTTC
>NA|TRBJ1-2|NA|TRBV30
CAWMTEANYGYTF
TGTGCCTGGATGACAGAAGCTAACTATGGCTACACCTTC
>NA|TRBJ1-3|NA|TRBV4-3
CASSQDLLYGNTIYF
TGCGCCAGCAGCCAAGATCTTCTGTATGGAAACACCATATATTTT
>NA|TRBJ2-1|NA|TRBV7-8
CASSLYTSSYNEQFF
TGTGCCAGCAGCTTATACACGAGCTCCTACAATGAGCAGTTCTTC
>NA|TRBJ1-2|NA|TRBV25-1
CASKQTGTSGGGYTF
TGTGCCAGCAAACAAACCGGGACCTCTGGGGGTGGCTACACCTTC
>NA|TRBJ1-2|NA|TRBV5-6
CASSLGGTVYGYTF
TGTGCCAGCAGCTTGGGGGGGACGGTTTATGGCTACACCTTC
>NA|TRBJ1-1|NA|TRBV7-3
CASSFSGNTEAFF
TGTGCCAGCAGCTTCTCCGGGAACACTGAAGCTTTCTTT
>NA|TRBJ2-3|NA|TRBV6-6
CASSYVSSTDTQYF
TGTGCCAGCAGTTACGTCTCTAGCACAGATACGCAGTATTTT
>TRBD2|TRBJ2-1|once|TRBV5-1
CASSRIGLAGGQLSYNEQFF
TGCGCCAGCAGTCGGATAGGACTAGCGGGGGGGCAGCTCTCCTACAATGAGCAGTTCTTC
>NA|TRBJ1-6|NA|TRBV2
CASKGDNSPLHF
TGTGCCAGCAAAGGGGATAATTCACCCCTCCACTTT
>NA|TRBJ1-3|NA|TRBV5-4
CASSSRGQSNTIYF
TGTGCCAGCAGCTCCCGGGGGCAAAGCAACACCATATATTTT
>TRBD1|TRBJ1-1|NA|TRBV7-2
CASSNPVGTGATEAFF
TGTGCCAGCAGCAACCCGGTGGGGACAGGGGCCACTGAAGCTTTCTTT
>TRBD1|TRBJ2-1|NA|TRBV23-1
CASSYRDRDWACNNEQFF
TGCGCCAGCAGTTACCGGGACAGGGACTGGGCTTGCAACAATGAGCAGTTCTTC
>TRBD2|TRBJ2-1|NA|TRBV14
CASSQEALAGIEQFF
TGTGCCAGCAGCCAAGAGGCACTAGCGGGTATTGAGCAGTTCTTC
>NA|TRBJ1-5|NA|TRBV19
CASARGNNQPQHF
TGTGCCAGTGCAAGGGGTAACAATCAGCCCCAGCATTTT
>NA|TRBJ2-1|NA|TRBV29-1
CSATEGFSYNEQFF
TGCAGCGCAACTGAGGGGTTCTCCTACAATGAGCAGTTCTTC
>NA|TRBJ1-2|NA|TRBV10-3
CAINGEGGEIDGYTF
TGTGCCATCAATGGGGAGGGGGGAGAAATCGATGGCTACACCTTC
>TRBD1|TRBJ1-1|NA|TRBV5-1
CASSLGRTGGNSEAFF
TGCGCCAGCAGCTTGGGGCGGACAGGGGGGAACTCTGAAGCTTTCTTT
>NA|TRBJ1-2|NA|TRBV6-1
CANQEGGKNYGYTF
TGTGCCAACCAGGAGGGGGGAAAGAACTATGGCTACACCTTC
>NA|TRBJ1-5|medium-sized|TRBV5-1
CASSLGTDNQPQHF
TGCGCCAGCAGCTTGGGGACAGACAATCAGCCCCAGCATTTT
>NA|TRBJ1-2|few|TRBV28
CASIRGLSYTF
TGTGCCAGCATTAGGGGCCTCAGCTACACCTTC
>TRBD1|TRBJ1-5|NA|TRBV30
CAWSVGTAQHF
TGTGCCTGGAGTGTAGGGACAGCCCAGCATTTT
>NA|TRBJ2-1|NA|TRBV21-1
CASSKNSRQGSGNEQFF
TGTGCCAGCAGCAAGAACTCAAGACAGGGGTCGGGGAATGAGCAGTTCTTC
>NA|TRBJ2-6|NA|TRBV7-2
CASTIRGLGDLTGANVLTF
TGTGCCAGCACCATCAGGGGTCTGGGGGATTTAACTGGGGCCAACGTCCTGACTTTC
>TRBD1|TRBJ2-2|NA|TRBV29-1
CSVEGTGMVGELFF
TGCAGCGTTGAAGGGACAGGGATGGTCGGGGAGCTGTTTTTT
>TRBD1|TRBJ1-3|NA|TRBV5-5
CASSSTGNSGNTIYF
TGTGCCAGCAGTTCGACAGGGAATTCCGGAAACACCATATATTTT
>NA|TRBJ1-5|NA|TRBV28
CASSFNGADFYQPQHF
TGTGCCAGCAGTTTTAATGGGGCCGATTTCTATCAGCCCCAGCATTTT
>TRBD1|TRBJ1-2|NA|TRBV2
CASRGDSPYGYTF
TGTGCCAGTAGGGGGGACAGCCCCTATGGCTACACCTTC
>NA|TRBJ1-2|NA|TRBV27
CASSPDSPYGYTF
TGTGCCAGCAGCCCGGACAGCCCCTATGGCTACACCTTC
>NA|TRBJ2-2|NA|TRBV4-3
CASSQVLRGELFF
TGCGCCAGCAGCCAAGTTCTCCGCGGGGAGCTGTTTTTT
>NA|TRBJ2-4|NA|TRBV11-2
CASSLGPGSNIQYF
TGTGCCAGCAGCTTAGGGCCGGGGTCGAACATTCAGTACTTC
>TRBD1|TRBJ2-6|NA|TRBV11-2
CASSLATGGAGANVLTF
TGTGCCAGCAGCTTAGCGACAGGGGGCGCCGGGGCCAACGTCCTGACTTTC
>NA|TRBJ1-2|once|TRBV29-1
CSVRRGDLNYGYTF
TGCAGCGTTCGGCGGGGAGATTTGAACTATGGCTACACCTTC
>NA|TRBJ2-2|NA|TRBV11-1
CASSRDRNTGELFF
TGTGCCAGCAGCCGTGACAGAAACACCGGGGAGCTGTTTTTT
>NA|TRBJ2-3|once|TRBV18
CASSTPTGRNTQYF
TGTGCCAGCTCAACACCAACAGGGAGGAATACGCAGTATTTT
>TRBD1|TRBJ1-2|NA|TRBV5-6
CASSLITGDSGYTF
TGTGCCAGCAGCTTGATCACAGGGGATAGTGGCTACACCTTC